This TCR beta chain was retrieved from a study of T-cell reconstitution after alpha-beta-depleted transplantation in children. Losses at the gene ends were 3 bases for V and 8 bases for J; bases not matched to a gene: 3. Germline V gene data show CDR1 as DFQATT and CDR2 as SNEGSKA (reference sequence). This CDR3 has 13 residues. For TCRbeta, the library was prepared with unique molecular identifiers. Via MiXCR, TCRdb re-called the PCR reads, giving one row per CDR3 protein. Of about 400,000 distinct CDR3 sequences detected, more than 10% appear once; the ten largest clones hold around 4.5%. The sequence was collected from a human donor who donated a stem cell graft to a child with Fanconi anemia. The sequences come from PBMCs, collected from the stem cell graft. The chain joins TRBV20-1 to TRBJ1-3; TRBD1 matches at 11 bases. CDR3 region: CSARGGQGDTIYF. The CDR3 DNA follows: TGCAGTGCTAGGGGGGGACAGGGGGACACCATATATTTT.